The present entry profiles one TCR beta chain with its context. Clones were read by immunoSEQ multiplex PCR, and TCRdb kept only the in-frame ones, dropping some. This sample carries about 120,000 clones, around 78% of them seen once, and the ten largest clones take approximately 2.1%. The sample comes from a study of blood T cell repertoires in COVID-19. The germline V gene has CDR1 LNHDA and CDR2 SQIVND (reference sequence). CDR3 length: 15 amino acids. Trimming cost V 6 bases and J 0 bases; bases outside gene matches: 3. The source material was peripheral blood. The chain uses TRBV19 and TRBJ2-1; 9 positions match TRBD1. The sequence came from a young man with acute or convalescent COVID-19. CDR3 coding DNA: TGTGCCAGTAGGGCGGGACAGGGCTCCTACAATGAGCAGTTCTTC. Residues: CASRAGQGSYNEQFF.